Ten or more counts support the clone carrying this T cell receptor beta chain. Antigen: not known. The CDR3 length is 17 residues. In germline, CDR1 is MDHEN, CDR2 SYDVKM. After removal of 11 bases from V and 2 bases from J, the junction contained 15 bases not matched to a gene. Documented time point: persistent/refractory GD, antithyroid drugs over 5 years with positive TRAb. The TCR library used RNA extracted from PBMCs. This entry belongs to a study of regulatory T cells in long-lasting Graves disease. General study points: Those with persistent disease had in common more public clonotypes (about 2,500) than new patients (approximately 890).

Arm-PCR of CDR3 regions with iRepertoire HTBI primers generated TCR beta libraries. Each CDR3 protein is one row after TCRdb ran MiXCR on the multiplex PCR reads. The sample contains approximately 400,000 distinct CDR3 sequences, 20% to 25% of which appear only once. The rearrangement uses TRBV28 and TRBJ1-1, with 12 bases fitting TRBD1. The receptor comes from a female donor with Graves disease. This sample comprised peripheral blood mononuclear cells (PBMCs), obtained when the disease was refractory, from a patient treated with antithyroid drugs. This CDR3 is CAGSYAGQGAFNTEAFF. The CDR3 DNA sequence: TGTGCCGGATCATATGCGGGACAGGGGGCTTTTAACACTGAAGCTTTCTTT.